This T cell receptor beta chain appears in the sequencing data of a study of early T cells in non-severe SARS-CoV-2 infection. Findings of the study overall: Matches to VDJdb favored anti-spike CD8 responses and missed private and CD4 specificities.

This clonotype came up many times. Its antigen is not identified. Using its own MiXCR run on the 5' RACE reads, TCRdb lists one record per CDR3 protein. The sample records about 60,000 distinct CDR3 sequences, roughly 5.9% being singletons. Trimming left V 2 bases short and J 9 bases short, with 16 bases between. The CDR3 contains 14 residues. Germline V gives CDR1 SGDLS, CDR2 YYNGEE. Sequencing was carried out using whole blood. V is TRBV9 and J is TRBJ2-3; D is possibly TRBD2 (6 bases). The receptor's source is an adult who was a healthcare worker with PCR-confirmed SARS-CoV-2 infection or an uninfected control (not recorded which). The DNA of the CDR3 is TGTGCCAGCAGCGTGGAAGGGACTGGCCTAACGCAGTATTTT. Its translation is CASSVEGTGLTQYF.